The clone carrying this T cell receptor (beta chain) was recorded a few times. As yet, its antigen is unknown. Trimming shortened V by 1 base and J by 4 bases, and 11 bases separated the two germline ends. This CDR3 has 15 amino acids. The use of a sample-barcoded 5' primer and a J-beta primer mix characterized a second PCR of roughly 7 to 11 cycles. TCRdb re-called the 5' RACE reads through MiXCR, storing one row per CDR3 protein. The sample holds approximately 1.5 million distinct CDR3 sequences, about 32% seen once. The data originate from a study of blood T cells in healthy people across ages. Study outcomes and limitations: PBMCs that were unsorted prevented a conclusive naive versus antigen-experienced comparison.

The TCR originated in a woman aged 25-40 years in good health. V and J are TRBV12-3 or TRBV12-4 and TRBJ1-5, with D perhaps TRBD1 (5 bases). The sequencing sample was made of blood. CDR3 loop: CASSLGGDPNQPQHF. CDR3 nucleotide sequence: TGTGCCAGCAGTTTAGGGGGGGACCCGAATCAGCCCCAGCATTTT.